This record covers a single T cell receptor (beta chain). Its antigen is as yet unknown. The study excluded patients with uncontrolled infection, other autoimmune disease, pregnancy or lactation. Based on clinical symptoms, serum thyroxine and TRAb, thyroid ultrasound and orbital computed tomography, diagnoses were reached. Researchers amplified the TCR beta CDR3 regions from RNA transcripts. Carried out on the TCR CDR3, a first-round RT-PCR used the HTBI primer set. TCRdb itself ran the multiplex PCR reads through MiXCR, one entry per CDR3 protein. The sample consists of around 490,000 distinct CDR3 sequences, about 20% of them appearing once. The data belong to a study of T cells in Graves' hyperthyroidism and ophthalmopathy. The length of the CDR3 is 16 residues. Looked up from germline, CDR1 is LNHNV and CDR2 is YYDKDF (reference sequence). V gave up 0 bases and J gave up 7 bases, with 15 bases separating them.

Study-level points and caveats: Blood shared most expanded thyroid clonotypes above 0.001. Ophthalmopathy was distinguished from stable hyperthyroidism by 13 V-J signatures.

This chain connects TRBV15 to TRBJ1-4; D not resolved. Source material: blood. This TCR came from a man aged 35 to 55 with Graves' ophthalmopathy. The CDR3 sequence: CATSRDWARRAEKLFF. The CDR3 nucleotides read TGTGCCACCAGCAGAGATTGGGCCAGGAGGGCTGAAAAACTGTTTTTT.